Described below is a single TCR beta chain sequence and its context. The junction had 8 bases not matched to a gene; V was cut back by 5 bases and J by 0 bases. Germline V lookup: CDR1 SGDLS, CDR2 YYNGEE. The CDR3 has 15 residues. This sample stems from a study of blood T cell repertoires in COVID-19. In the original analysis: The assay estimated nucleated cells by amplifying reference gene primers. Generated by immunoSEQ multiplex PCR, the TCRdb table keeps only in-frame clones and is missing some. V, J and clone size were drawn from that table, and D and trimming were deduced from the DNA. This table has over 200,000 clones, 80% to 90% appearing once.

Sequenced input: peripheral blood. This chain connects TRBV9 to TRBJ2-7; TRBD1 aligns across 7 bases. The receptor comes from a man in his forties who had recovered from COVID-19. The CDR3 coding sequence is TGTGCCAGCAGTGAAGGACAGGCGAACTCCTACGAGCAGTACTTC. Translating gives CASSEGQANSYEQYF. Full variable domain (missing parts from reference TRBV9 and TRBJ2-7): DSGVTQTPKHLITATGQRVTLRCSPRSGDLSVYWYQQSLDQGLQFLIQYYNGEERAKGNILERFSAQQFPDLHSELNLSSLELGDSALYFCASSEGQANSYEQYFGPGTRLTVT.